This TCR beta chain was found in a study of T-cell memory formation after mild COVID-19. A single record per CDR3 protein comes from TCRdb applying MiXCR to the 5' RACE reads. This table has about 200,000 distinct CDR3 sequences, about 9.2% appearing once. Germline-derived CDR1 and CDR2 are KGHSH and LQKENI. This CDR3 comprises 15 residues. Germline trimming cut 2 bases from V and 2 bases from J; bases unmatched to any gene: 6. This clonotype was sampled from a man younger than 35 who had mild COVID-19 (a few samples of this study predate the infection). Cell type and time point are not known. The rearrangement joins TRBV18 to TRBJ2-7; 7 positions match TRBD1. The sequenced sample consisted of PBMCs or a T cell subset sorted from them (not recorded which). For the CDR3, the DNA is TGTGCCAGCTCACCAGAGGGACAGATGGCCTACGAGCAGTACTTC. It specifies CASSPEGQMAYEQYF.